This T cell receptor (beta chain) emerged from a study of somatic mutations in cytotoxic T cells in rheumatoid arthritis. Overall study context: Certain V beta antibody-stained T-cell populations, V beta1+ cells sequenced for TCRB among them, were flow-sorted to nearly 100% purity.

Study conclusions and caveats: More than 20% of CD8+ cells belonged to the largest clone in about an eighth of the roughly 60 patients. Antigens bound by the expanded CD8+ clones were not identified.

The repertoire was sequenced with immunoSEQ multiplex PCR; TCRdb's copy has only in-frame clones and lacks some. Here the sample spans 2,500 to 3,500 clones, around nine tenths being singletons. Of note for this clone: Its antigen is not identified.

This CDR3 has 17 residues. Trimming shortened V by 2 bases and J by 4 bases, and 18 bases separated the two germline ends. Germline V gene sequence: CDR1 MDHEN, CDR2 SYDVKM. The rearrangement uses TRBV28 and TRBJ1-3, with D perhaps matching TRBD1 (6 bases). This TCR was sampled from a woman aged 18-30 years with rheumatoid arthritis. Sequenced input: CD8+ T cells sorted from blood. The CDR3 DNA reads as TGTGCCAGCAGTTTAGGTTCCGGGACACCCGGAGGAAACACCATATATTTT. This encodes CASSLGSGTPGGNTIYF. The whole variable domain, filled in from reference TRBV28 and TRBJ1-3, reads DVKVTQSSRYLVKRTGEKVFLECVQDMDHENMFWYRQDPGLGLRLIYFSYDVKMKEKGDIPEGYSVSREKKERFSLILESASTNQTSMYLCASSLGSGTPGGNTIYFGEGSWLTVV.